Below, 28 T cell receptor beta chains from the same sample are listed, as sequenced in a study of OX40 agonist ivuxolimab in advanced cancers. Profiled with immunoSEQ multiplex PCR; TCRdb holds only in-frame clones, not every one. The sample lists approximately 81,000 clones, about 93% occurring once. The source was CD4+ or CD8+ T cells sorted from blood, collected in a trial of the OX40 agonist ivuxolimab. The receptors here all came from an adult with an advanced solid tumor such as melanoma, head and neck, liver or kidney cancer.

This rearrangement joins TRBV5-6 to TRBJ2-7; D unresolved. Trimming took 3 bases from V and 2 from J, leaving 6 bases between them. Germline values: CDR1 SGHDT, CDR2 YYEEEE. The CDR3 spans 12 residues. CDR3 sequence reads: CASSSPPYEQYF. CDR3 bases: TGTGCCAGCAGCTCCCCCCCCTACGAGCAGTACTTC.

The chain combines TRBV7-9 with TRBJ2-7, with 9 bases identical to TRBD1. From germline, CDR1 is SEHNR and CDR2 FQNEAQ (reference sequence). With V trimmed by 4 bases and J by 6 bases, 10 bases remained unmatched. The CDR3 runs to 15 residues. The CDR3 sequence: CASSSPSGTGSEQYF. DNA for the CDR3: TGTGCCAGCAGCTCTCCCTCCGGGACAGGGTCCGAGCAGTACTTC.

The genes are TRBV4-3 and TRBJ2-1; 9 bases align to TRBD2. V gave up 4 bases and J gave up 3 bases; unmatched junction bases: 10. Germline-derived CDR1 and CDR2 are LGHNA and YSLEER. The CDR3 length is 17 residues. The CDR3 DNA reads TGCGCCAGCAGCCCCACCGGAGCGGGGGGATACTACAATGAGCAGTTCTTC. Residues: CASSPTGAGGYYNEQFF.

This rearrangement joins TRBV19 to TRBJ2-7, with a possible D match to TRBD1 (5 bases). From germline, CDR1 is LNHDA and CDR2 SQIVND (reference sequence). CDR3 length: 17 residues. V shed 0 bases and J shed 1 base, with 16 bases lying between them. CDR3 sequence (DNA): TGTGCCAGTAGTATAGATCTTAGGGCAGGGTGGTCCTACGAGCAGTACTTC. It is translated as CASSIDLRAGWSYEQYF.

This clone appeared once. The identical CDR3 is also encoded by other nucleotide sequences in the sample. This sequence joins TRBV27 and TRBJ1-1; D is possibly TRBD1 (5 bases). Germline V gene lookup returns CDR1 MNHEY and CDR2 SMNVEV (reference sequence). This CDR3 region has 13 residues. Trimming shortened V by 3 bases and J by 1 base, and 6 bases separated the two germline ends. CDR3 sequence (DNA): TGTGCCAGCAGTTTGAGGGGGAACACTGAAGCTTTCTTT. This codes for CASSLRGNTEAFF.

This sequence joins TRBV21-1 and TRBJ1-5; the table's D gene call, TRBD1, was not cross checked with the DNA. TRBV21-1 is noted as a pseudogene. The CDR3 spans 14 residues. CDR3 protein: CASNGRGGNQPQHF. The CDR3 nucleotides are TGTGCCAGCAATGGAAGGGGTGGCAATCAGCCCCAGCATTTT.

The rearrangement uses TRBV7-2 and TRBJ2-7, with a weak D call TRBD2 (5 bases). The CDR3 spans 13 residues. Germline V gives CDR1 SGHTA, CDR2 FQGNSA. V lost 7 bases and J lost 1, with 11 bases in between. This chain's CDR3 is CASTPGGSYEQYF. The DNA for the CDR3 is TGTGCCAGCACCCCTGGCGGGTCCTACGAGCAGTACTTC.

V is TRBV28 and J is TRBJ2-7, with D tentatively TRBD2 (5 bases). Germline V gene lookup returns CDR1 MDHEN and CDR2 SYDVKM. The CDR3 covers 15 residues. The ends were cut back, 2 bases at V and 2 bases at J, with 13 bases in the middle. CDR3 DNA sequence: TGTGCCAGCAGTTTAAGGGCGGGTTCCACCTACGAGCAGTACTTC. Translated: CASSLRAGSTYEQYF.

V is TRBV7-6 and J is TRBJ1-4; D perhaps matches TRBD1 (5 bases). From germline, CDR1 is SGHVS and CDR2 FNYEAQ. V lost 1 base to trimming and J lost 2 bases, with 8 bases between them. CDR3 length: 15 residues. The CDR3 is CASSLGGWTNEKLFF. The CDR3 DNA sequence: TGTGCCAGCAGCTTAGGGGGGTGGACTAATGAAAAACTGTTTTTT.

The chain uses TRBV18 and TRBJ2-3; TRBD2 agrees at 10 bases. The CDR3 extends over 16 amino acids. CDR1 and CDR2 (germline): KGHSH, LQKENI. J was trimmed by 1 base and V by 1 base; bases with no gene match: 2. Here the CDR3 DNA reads TGTGCCAGCTCACCACTAGGACTAGCGGGCACAGATACGCAGTATTTT. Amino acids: CASSPLGLAGTDTQYF.

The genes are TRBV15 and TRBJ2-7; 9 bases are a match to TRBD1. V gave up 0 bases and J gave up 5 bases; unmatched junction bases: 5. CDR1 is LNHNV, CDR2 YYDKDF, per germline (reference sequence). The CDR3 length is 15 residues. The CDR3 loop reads CATSRDITGGDEQYF. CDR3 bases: TGTGCCACCAGCAGAGATATCACAGGGGGCGACGAGCAGTACTTC.

CDR3 nucleotide sequence: TGTGCCAGCAGCTTAACGGGGTTAACGGGCTCTGGGGCCAACGTCCTGACTTTC. As protein: CASSLTGLTGSGANVLTF. This chain connects TRBV7-3 to TRBJ2-6, with D unresolved. This CDR3 has 18 residues. CDR1 and CDR2 (germline): SGHTA, FQGTGA. With 0 bases removed from V and 0 bases from J, the gap between germline ends came to 12 bases.

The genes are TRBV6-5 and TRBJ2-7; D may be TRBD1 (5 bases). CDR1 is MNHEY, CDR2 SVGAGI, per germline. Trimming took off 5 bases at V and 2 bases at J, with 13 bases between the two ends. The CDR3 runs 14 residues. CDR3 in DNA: TGTGCCAGCAGTCCTGGACATTTGACCTACGAGCAGTACTTC. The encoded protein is CASSPGHLTYEQYF.

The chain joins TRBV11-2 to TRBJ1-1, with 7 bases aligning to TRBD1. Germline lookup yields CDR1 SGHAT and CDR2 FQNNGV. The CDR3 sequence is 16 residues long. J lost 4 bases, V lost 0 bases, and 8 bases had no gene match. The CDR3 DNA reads TGTGCCAGCAGCTTAGATAAGAGACAGGGAGGCACTGAAGCTTTCTTT. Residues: CASSLDKRQGGTEAFF.

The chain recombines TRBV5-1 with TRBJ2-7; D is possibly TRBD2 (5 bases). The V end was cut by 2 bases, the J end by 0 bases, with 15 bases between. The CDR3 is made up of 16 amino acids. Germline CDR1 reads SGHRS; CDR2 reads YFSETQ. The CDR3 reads CASSFYYSVHSYEQYF. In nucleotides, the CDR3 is TGCGCCAGCAGCTTTTACTATAGCGTACACTCCTACGAGCAGTACTTC.

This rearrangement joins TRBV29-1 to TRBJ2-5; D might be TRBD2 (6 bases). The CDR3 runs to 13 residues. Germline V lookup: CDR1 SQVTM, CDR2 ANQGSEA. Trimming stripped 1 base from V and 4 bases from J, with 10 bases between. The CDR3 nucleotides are TGCAGCGTTGAAGTCGGGGGAAGAGAGACCCAGTACTTC. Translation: CSVEVGGRETQYF.

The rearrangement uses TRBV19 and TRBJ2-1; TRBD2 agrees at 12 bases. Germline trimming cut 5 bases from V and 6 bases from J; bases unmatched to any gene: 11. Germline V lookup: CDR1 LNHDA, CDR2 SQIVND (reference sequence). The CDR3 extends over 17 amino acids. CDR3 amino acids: CASSQTSGSPPGNEQFF. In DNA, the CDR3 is TGTGCCAGTAGTCAGACTAGCGGGAGTCCCCCGGGCAATGAGCAGTTCTTC.

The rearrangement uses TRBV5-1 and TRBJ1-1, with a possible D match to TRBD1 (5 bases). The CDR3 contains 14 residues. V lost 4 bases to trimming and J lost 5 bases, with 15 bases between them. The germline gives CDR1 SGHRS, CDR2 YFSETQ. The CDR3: CASSPSQGGTEAFF. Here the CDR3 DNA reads TGCGCCAGCAGCCCTTCCCAGGGAGGGACTGAAGCTTTCTTT.

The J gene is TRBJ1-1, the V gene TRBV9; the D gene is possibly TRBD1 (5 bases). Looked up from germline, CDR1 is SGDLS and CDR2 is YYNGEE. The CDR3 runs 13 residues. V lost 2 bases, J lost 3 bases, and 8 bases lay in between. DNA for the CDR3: TGTGCCAGCAGCGTGGGGGGTGACACTGAAGCTTTCTTT. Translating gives CASSVGGDTEAFF.

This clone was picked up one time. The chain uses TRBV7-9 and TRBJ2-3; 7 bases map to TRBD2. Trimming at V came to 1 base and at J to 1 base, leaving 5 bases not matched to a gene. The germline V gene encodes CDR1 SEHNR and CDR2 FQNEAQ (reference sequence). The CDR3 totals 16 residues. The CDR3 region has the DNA TGTGCCAGCAGCTTAGTGGGCGGGAGTGGCACAGATACGCAGTATTTT. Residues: CASSLVGGSGTDTQYF.

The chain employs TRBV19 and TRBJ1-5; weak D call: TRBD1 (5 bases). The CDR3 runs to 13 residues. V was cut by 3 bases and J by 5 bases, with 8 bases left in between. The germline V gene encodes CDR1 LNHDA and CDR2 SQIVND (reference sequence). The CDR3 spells CASSIGRDQPQHF. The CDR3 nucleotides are TGTGCCAGTAGTATTGGCAGGGATCAGCCCCAGCATTTT.

CDR3 sequence: CASSVKGITPGMNTEAFF. DNA for the CDR3: TGTGCCAGCAGCGTAAAGGGCATAACCCCCGGAATGAACACTGAAGCTTTCTTT. The V call is TRBV9, the J call TRBJ1-1; D not resolved. Trimming pared 1 base from V and 0 bases from J, leaving 19 bases between. Germline values: CDR1 SGDLS, CDR2 YYNGEE. CDR3 length: 18 residues.

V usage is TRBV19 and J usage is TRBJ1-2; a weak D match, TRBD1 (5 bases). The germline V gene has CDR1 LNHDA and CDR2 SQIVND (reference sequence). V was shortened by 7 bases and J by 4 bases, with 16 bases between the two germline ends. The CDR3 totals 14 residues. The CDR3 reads CASTPSGGSYGYTF. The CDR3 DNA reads TGTGCCAGTACCCCTTCCGGGGGGTCCTATGGCTACACCTTC.

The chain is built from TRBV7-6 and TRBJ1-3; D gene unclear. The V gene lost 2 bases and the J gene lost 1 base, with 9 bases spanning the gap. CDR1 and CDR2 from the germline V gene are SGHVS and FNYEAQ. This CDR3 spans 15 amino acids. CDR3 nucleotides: TGTGCCAGCAGCTTAAATTCAGGATCTGGAAACACCATATATTTT. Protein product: CASSLNSGSGNTIYF. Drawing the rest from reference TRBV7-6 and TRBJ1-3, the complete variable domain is GAGVSQSPRYKVTKRGQDVALRCDPISGHVSLYWYRQALGQGPEFLTYFNYEAQQDKSGLPNDRFSAERPEGSISTLTIQRTEQRDSAMYRCASSLNSGSGNTIYFGEGSWLTVV.

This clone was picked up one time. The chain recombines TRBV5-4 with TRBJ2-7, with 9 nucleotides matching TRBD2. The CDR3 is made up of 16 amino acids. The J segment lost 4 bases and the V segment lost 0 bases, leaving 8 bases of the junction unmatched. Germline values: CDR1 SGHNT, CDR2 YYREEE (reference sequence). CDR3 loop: CASSLGTGGRVYEQYF. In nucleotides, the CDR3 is TGTGCCAGCAGCTTGGGGACGGGCGGGAGGGTTTACGAGCAGTACTTC.

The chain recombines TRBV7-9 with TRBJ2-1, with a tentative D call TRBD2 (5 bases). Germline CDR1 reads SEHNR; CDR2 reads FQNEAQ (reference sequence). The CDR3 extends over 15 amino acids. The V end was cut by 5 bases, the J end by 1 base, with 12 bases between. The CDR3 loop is CASSPRLTSYNEQFF. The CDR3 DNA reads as TGTGCCAGCAGCCCCCGACTAACTTCCTACAATGAGCAGTTCTTC.

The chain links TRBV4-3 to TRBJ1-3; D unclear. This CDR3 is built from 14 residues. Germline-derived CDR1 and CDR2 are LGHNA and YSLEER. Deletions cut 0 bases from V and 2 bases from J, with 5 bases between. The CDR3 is CASSQDWAGNTIYF. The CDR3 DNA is TGCGCCAGCAGCCAAGATTGGGCTGGAAACACCATATATTTT.

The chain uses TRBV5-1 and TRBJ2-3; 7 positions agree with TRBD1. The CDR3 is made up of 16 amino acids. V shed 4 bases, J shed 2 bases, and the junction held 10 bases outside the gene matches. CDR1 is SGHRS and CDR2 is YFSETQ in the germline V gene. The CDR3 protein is CASSQGDSLNTDTQYF. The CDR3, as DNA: TGCGCCAGCAGCCAAGGGGACAGTTTAAACACAGATACGCAGTATTTT.